Listed below are T cell receptor beta chains from one sample, sequenced in a study of OX40 agonist ivuxolimab in advanced cancers. Only in-frame clones appear in the TCRdb table, and some are missing; sequencing was by immunoSEQ multiplex PCR. This sample has about 45,000 clones, with approximately 80% found just once. The sequencing used CD4+ or CD8+ T cells sorted from blood, collected in a trial of the OX40 agonist ivuxolimab. These receptors were collected from an adult with an advanced solid tumor such as melanoma, head and neck, liver or kidney cancer. CDR3s include the opening cysteine and the closing phenylalanine or tryptophan. A D gene is named only where the DNA matches it firmly. For some rows the clone size is stated as once, few or many, or as a class when expanded; others skip it.

>TRBD1|TRBV4-1|-|TRBJ1-4
CASRQPGQLNEKLFF
TGCGCCAGCAGGCAACCGGGACAGTTAAATGAAAAACTGTTTTTT
>TRBD2|TRBV6-6|-|TRBJ2-1
CASTVTSAYNEQFF
TGTGCCAGCACCGTGACTAGCGCTTACAATGAGCAGTTCTTC
>-|TRBV18|few|TRBJ1-5
CASSPGIHSNQPQHF
TGTGCCAGCTCCCCCGGGATTCATAGCAATCAGCCCCAGCATTTT
>-|TRBV19|-|TRBJ2-7
CASKGDVGYEQYF
TGTGCCAGTAAAGGGGATGTAGGCTACGAGCAGTACTTC
>-|TRBV14|-|TRBJ2-7
CASSQVFHEQYF
TGTGCCAGCAGCCAAGTTTTTCACGAGCAGTACTTC
>-|TRBV12-5|-|TRBJ1-1
CASVKGGYEAFF
TGTGCTAGTGTCAAGGGGGGCTATGAAGCTTTCTTT
>-|TRBV5-6|-|TRBJ2-7
CASSLATRGYEQYF
TGTGCCAGCAGCTTGGCAACAAGAGGCTACGAGCAGTACTTC
>-|TRBV5-1|-|TRBJ2-7
CASSLDGHYEQYF
TGCGCCAGCAGCTTAGACGGGCACTACGAGCAGTACTTC
>-|TRBV14|-|TRBJ2-7
CASSKTRLRSYEQYF
TGTGCCAGCAGCAAAACCCGACTTAGATCCTACGAGCAGTACTTC
>-|TRBV2|-|TRBJ2-7
CASSEQGYEQYF
TGTGCCAGCAGTGAACAGGGTTACGAGCAGTACTTC
>-|TRBV6-6|-|TRBJ1-1
CASSSHAGMNTEAFF
TGTGCCAGCAGTTCCCACGCAGGGATGAACACTGAAGCTTTCTTT
>-|TRBV28|once|TRBJ2-5
CASSLRPGTIQETQYF
TGTGCCAGCAGTTTACGACCCGGGACAATCCAAGAGACCCAGTACTTC
>-|TRBV7-6|once|TRBJ2-1
CASSPSPEQNEQFF
TGTGCCAGCAGCCCGTCTCCCGAACAAAATGAGCAGTTCTTC
>TRBD1|TRBV5-4|once|TRBJ1-2
CASSLGQGFGYTF
TGTGCCAGCAGCTTGGGACAGGGTTTTGGCTACACCTTC
>-|TRBV5-4|-|TRBJ2-1
CASSLDGLNYNEQFF
TGTGCCAGCAGCTTGGATGGGCTTAACTACAATGAGCAGTTCTTC
>-|TRBV5-4|-|TRBJ2-1
CASSLNNEQFF
TGTGCCAGCAGCCTTAACAATGAGCAGTTCTTC
>-|TRBV30|-|TRBJ1-5
CAWSASINSNQPQHF
TGTGCCTGGAGTGCCTCCATAAATAGCAATCAGCCCCAGCATTTT
>-|TRBV2|few|TRBJ1-5
CASRRDNNQPQHF
TGTGCCAGCAGAAGAGACAACAATCAGCCCCAGCATTTT
>-|TRBV7-9|-|TRBJ2-5
CASSLGPDGETQYF
TGTGCCAGCAGCCTGGGACCGGATGGGGAGACCCAGTACTTC
>TRBD1|TRBV25-1|-|TRBJ2-5
CASSELGDSGSRGTQYF
TGTGCCAGCAGTGAACTAGGGGACAGTGGCTCTCGGGGGACCCAGTACTTC
>TRBD1|TRBV27|-|TRBJ1-1
CASSFTSGTGSTEAFF
TGTGCCAGCAGTTTCACCTCCGGGACAGGGTCCACTGAAGCTTTCTTT
>-|TRBV5-1|-|TRBJ2-7
CASSFGLPRGSYEQYF
TGCGCCAGCAGCTTCGGGCTCCCCCGGGGATCCTACGAGCAGTACTTC
>TRBD1|TRBV5-1|-|TRBJ1-1
CASSRTGEFYTEAFF
TGCGCCAGCAGCAGGACAGGGGAATTTTACACTGAAGCTTTCTTT
>TRBD1|TRBV19|-|TRBJ1-5
CASTGHTGAVSNQPQHF
TGTGCCAGTACCGGGCACACAGGGGCGGTTAGCAATCAGCCCCAGCATTTT
>-|TRBV13|-|TRBJ1-6
CASSIQGRRSPLHF
TGTGCCAGCAGCATACAGGGCCGGAGGTCACCCCTCCACTTT
>-|TRBV30|-|TRBJ2-7
CAWRRQEPTLYEQYF
TGTGCCTGGAGGCGACAGGAACCCACCTTATACGAGCAGTACTTC
>-|TRBV5-1|-|TRBJ1-4
CASSLERATNEKLFF
TGCGCCAGCAGCTTAGAGAGGGCAACTAATGAAAAACTGTTTTTT
>TRBD2|TRBV14|-|TRBJ2-7
CASSPPRISGSGEQYF
TGTGCCAGCAGCCCCCCCAGGATTAGCGGGAGTGGCGAGCAGTACTTC